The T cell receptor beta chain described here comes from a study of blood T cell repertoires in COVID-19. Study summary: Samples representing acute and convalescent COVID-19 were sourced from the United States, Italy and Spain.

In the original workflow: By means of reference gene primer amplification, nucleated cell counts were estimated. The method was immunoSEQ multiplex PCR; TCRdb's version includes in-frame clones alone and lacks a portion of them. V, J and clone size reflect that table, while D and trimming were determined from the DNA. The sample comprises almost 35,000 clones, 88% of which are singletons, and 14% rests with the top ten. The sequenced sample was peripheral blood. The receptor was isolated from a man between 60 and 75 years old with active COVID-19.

As DNA, the CDR3 is TGTGCCAGCAGTGAGGGACAGCACTATGGCTACACCTTC. Translation gives CASSEGQHYGYTF. The chain is built from TRBV2 and TRBJ1-2, with 7 positions matching TRBD1. Per germline, CDR1 SNHLY and CDR2 FYNNEI. The V segment lost 3 bases and the J segment 3 bases; nucleotides outside the gene matches: 1. The CDR3 has 13 residues. Complete variable domain (other parts from reference TRBV2 and TRBJ1-2): EPEVTQTPSHQVTQMGQEVILRCVPISNHLYFYWYRQILGQKVEFLVSFYNNEISEKSEIFDDQFSVERPDGSNFTLKIRSTKLEDSAMYFCASSEGQHYGYTFGSGTRLTVV.